This T cell receptor (beta chain) was recovered during a study of T cell repertoires in cytomegalovirus infection. To note about this clonotype: Antigen: not known.

In germline, CDR1 is DFQATT, CDR2 SNEGSKA (reference sequence). Deletions cut 0 bases from V and 5 bases from J, with 19 bases between. The CDR3 consists of 16 residues. Study-wide results and caveats: The cumulative frequency of public TCR beta families identified carriers of CMV plus the relevant HLA.

MiXCR, applied by TCRdb to the reads, yields one record per CDR3 protein. The sample comprises some 700,000 distinct CDR3 sequences, about 33% of which are singletons, and about 20% rests with the top ten. This receptor was obtained from a human donor in good health (CMV status not recorded). Some clones in this sample may be carry-over from other donors' samples. The input for sequencing was cultured PBMCs, taken from culture after CMV antigen stimulation. The chain links TRBV20-1 to TRBJ2-5; possible D gene TRBD1, 6 bases. The CDR3 DNA follows: TGCAGTGCTAGAGATTGGAACATCCCAGGGGAGGAGACCCAGTACTTC. It translates to CSARDWNIPGEETQYF.